The sequence of this T cell receptor beta chain was determined in a study of identical twins. Study-wide findings and caveats: There were fewer insertions in abundant cord blood beta clonotypes, but memory repertoires showed no such pattern.

This CDR3 region has 11 residues. Between the trimmed V and J ends, which lost 6 bases and 2 bases, there was a span of 4 bases. Template switching added a universal primer site, and cDNA bore unique molecular identifiers. TCRdb recomputed calls from the 5' RACE reads with MiXCR, one row per CDR3 protein. This sample has 1.5 million to 2 million distinct CDR3 sequences, with less than 35% found just once. At least ten counts were recorded for this clonotype. Its antigen is undetermined. This TCR derives from a newborn girl in good health. The sequencing sample was made of cord blood. The chain carries TRBV12-3 or TRBV12-4 and TRBJ1-2; D not resolved. The CDR3 DNA is TGTGCCAGCAGCAACAACTATGGCTACACCTTC. This encodes CASSNNYGYTF.